These T cell receptor beta chains were read from a single sample in a study of T cells expressing NK-cell markers. Following a re-call of the 5' RACE reads, TCRdb has one entry per CDR3 protein and lacks DNA. This sample contains about 550,000 distinct CDR3 sequences. Sequencing was done on a sample of blood T cells: a sorted CD56 or NKG2C T cell subset, CD4+ or CD8+ T cells, or bulk PBMC T cells (not recorded which). Every receptor here comes from a man aged 18 to 29 in good health. Both conserved end residues are part of each CDR3.

j_gene: TRBJ2-2
v_gene: TRBV5-1
CDR3aa: CASSLTDIPVRGGELFF

j_gene: TRBJ2-2
v_gene: TRBV28
CDR3aa: CAQNRKNTGELFF

j_gene: TRBJ1-6
v_gene: TRBV21-1
CDR3aa: CASSKWTGGMAPLHF

j_gene: TRBJ2-1
v_gene: TRBV6-5
CDR3aa: CASSSPDSSSYNEQFF

j_gene: TRBJ2-7
v_gene: TRBV28
CDR3aa: CASISRDSQWQYF

j_gene: TRBJ2-7
v_gene: TRBV20-1
CDR3aa: CSARDHLAYSYEQYF

j_gene: TRBJ2-7
v_gene: TRBV28
CDR3aa: CASGSGGGYEQYF

j_gene: TRBJ2-7
v_gene: TRBV6-2/TRBV6-3
CDR3aa: CASRRLGQGTYEQYF

j_gene: TRBJ1-2
v_gene: TRBV5-1
CDR3aa: CASSLSGEWGYTF

j_gene: TRBJ2-3
v_gene: TRBV5-1
CDR3aa: CASSRGPPTDTQYF

j_gene: TRBJ2-3
v_gene: TRBV7-6
CDR3aa: CASSLGSGRAWTDTQYF

j_gene: TRBJ2-3
v_gene: TRBV12-2
CDR3aa: CASRLGPSQKSTDTQYF

j_gene: TRBJ2-7
v_gene: TRBV20-1
CDR3aa: CSASTGDSYEQYF

j_gene: TRBJ1-4
v_gene: TRBV12-3/TRBV12-4
CDR3aa: CASSLGTGVDEKLFF

j_gene: TRBJ2-7
v_gene: TRBV20-1
CDR3aa: CSASSDTEIYEQYF

j_gene: TRBJ2-1
v_gene: TRBV3-1
CDR3aa: CASSPALTTYNEQFF

j_gene: TRBJ1-1
v_gene: TRBV4-3
CDR3aa: CASSQGQTPTEAFF

j_gene: TRBJ2-1
v_gene: TRBV5-1
CDR3aa: CASSPFGTSYNEQFF

j_gene: TRBJ2-3
v_gene: TRBV5-1
CDR3aa: CASSLEGSAQYF

j_gene: TRBJ2-1
v_gene: TRBV24-1
CDR3aa: CATSDPITSGSYNEQFF

j_gene: TRBJ1-1
v_gene: TRBV28
CDR3aa: CASRRVRSTEAFF

j_gene: TRBJ2-2
v_gene: TRBV4-1
CDR3aa: CASRPANTGELFF

j_gene: TRBJ2-5
v_gene: TRBV2
CDR3aa: CASSGRGLAGETQYF

j_gene: TRBJ1-1
v_gene: TRBV5-5
CDR3aa: CASSYAGWGATEAFF

j_gene: TRBJ2-5
v_gene: TRBV29-1
CDR3aa: CSVKRGLGETQYF

j_gene: TRBJ2-3
v_gene: TRBV12-3/TRBV12-4
CDR3aa: CASSLVGSGSRVDTQYF

j_gene: TRBJ2-7
v_gene: TRBV28
CDR3aa: CASSPPRRAEQYF

j_gene: TRBJ1-1
v_gene: TRBV4-1
CDR3aa: CASSRVGLEAFF

j_gene: TRBJ2-1
v_gene: TRBV12-3/TRBV12-4
CDR3aa: CASQRSGSSYNEQFF

j_gene: TRBJ2-6
v_gene: TRBV20-1
CDR3aa: CSARDRLAGNSGANVLTF

j_gene: TRBJ1-2
v_gene: TRBV6-1
CDR3aa: CASSLRSSMLYGYTF

j_gene: TRBJ2-6
v_gene: TRBV5-1
CDR3aa: CASRDRVHGGANVLTF

j_gene: TRBJ1-6
v_gene: TRBV6-1
CDR3aa: CASAGGRDTSPLHF

j_gene: TRBJ2-3
v_gene: TRBV10-3
CDR3aa: CAISESGLAGAEDTQYF

j_gene: TRBJ2-1
v_gene: TRBV24-1
CDR3aa: CATSRAGKPYNEQFF